This T cell receptor beta chain was sequenced during a study of response to subunit inactivated influenza vaccine. Study results and caveats: The authors put forward the suggestion that each seasonal influenza vaccination may bring in only a limited number of new T cells.

TCRdb re-called the RT-PCR reads with MiXCR, one entry per CDR3 protein. The sample contains a few hundred thousand distinct CDR3 sequences, around a fifth of which appear only once. This clonotype was observed a handful of times. Its antigen is unknown. V gave up 3 bases and J gave up 0 bases, with 19 bases separating them. Germline V gives CDR1 SGHDT, CDR2 YYEEEE. The CDR3 consists of 17 residues. The sample consisted of PBMCs from blood, taken 21 months after vaccination. The clonotype was recovered from a man in his fifties or sixties who received an inactivated influenza vaccine. V usage is TRBV5-6 and J usage is TRBJ2-7; D may match TRBD1 or TRBD2 (5 bases each). CDR3 DNA sequence: TGTGCCAGCAGCTCGGATCTTTGGGACGGAAGCTCCTACGAGCAGTACTTC. Translation gives CASSSDLWDGSSYEQYF.